This passage covers 26 T cell receptor beta chains from one sample sequenced in a study of shared clonotypes between healthy human individuals (dated by TCRdb to the early 2020s). The library was built by means of the immunoSEQ multiplex PCR assay. This is the immuneACCESS table as TCRdb keeps it, with only in-frame sequences that have V and J called. A part of the clones is gone; compared with another copy, unresolved V genes explain less than half, and the rest is unexplained. Present in this sample are some 530,000 clones, 60% to 80% of which were seen just once. The ten largest clones capture around 12% of the sample. The specimen sequenced was PBMCs. Receptor source: a woman in her thirties or forties in good health. Some clones in this sample may be carry-over from other donors' samples.

This clone was found a few times. The chain employs TRBV30 and TRBJ1-6; D perhaps matches TRBD1 (5 bases). Trimming cost V 3 bases and J 5 bases, with 8 bases left between them. The germline CDR1 and CDR2 sequences are GTSNPN and SVGIG (reference sequence). The CDR3 is 13 residues long. The CDR3 sequence is CAWRSGDNSPLHF. CDR3 nucleotides: TGTGCCTGGAGATCGGGGGATAATTCACCCCTCCACTTT.

CDR3 sequence (DNA): TGCAGTGCTAGCCCCCACGAGCAGTACTTC. This translates into CSASPHEQYF. The J gene is TRBJ2-7, the V gene TRBV20-1, with D hard to call. Germline V lookup: CDR1 DFQATT, CDR2 SNEGSKA (reference sequence). The CDR3 is 10 amino acids. Trimming removed 3 bases at V and 5 bases at J, with 5 bases between.

This clone was detected only a few times. Other DNA variants within this sample encode the same CDR3. This chain links TRBV6-4 with TRBJ2-2, with D maybe TRBD2 (6 bases). The CDR3 spans 14 residues. Trimming pared 2 bases from V and 2 bases from J, leaving 6 bases between. CDR1 MRHNA and CDR2 SNTAGT come from the germline V gene. DNA of the CDR3: TGTGCCAGCAGTGACGGGACTAACACCGGGGAGCTGTTTTTT. Translating it yields CASSDGTNTGELFF.

The V gene is TRBV4-3, the J gene TRBJ2-1; 10 bases fit TRBD1. V was clipped by 0 bases and J by 5 bases; unmatched bases: 1. CDR1 LGHNA and CDR2 YSLEER come from the germline V gene. The length of the CDR3 is 15 residues. CDR3 region: CASSQDGTGDNEQFF. The DNA of the CDR3 is TGCGCCAGCAGCCAAGATGGGACAGGGGACAATGAGCAGTTCTTC.

J is TRBJ2-5 and V is TRBV19; 7 positions match TRBD1. Germline CDR1 LNHDA, CDR2 SQIVND (reference sequence). CDR3 length: 14 residues. J gave up 5 bases and V 2 bases, and 5 bases lay outside the gene matches. The CDR3 nucleotides are TGTGCCAGTAGTATACCGGGACAGAGGGAGACCCAGTACTTC. Its protein is CASSIPGQRETQYF.

About this clone itself: A much larger clone lies a single base off, so this may be a read error. Here the CDR3 DNA reads TGTGCCAGCAGTTTCCCCACCTACGAGCAGTACTTC. This translates into CASSFPTYEQYF. The J gene is TRBJ2-7, the V gene TRBV6-6; D is undetermined. The V gene lost 4 bases and the J gene lost 2 bases, with 6 bases spanning the gap. Germline CDR1 and CDR2: MNHNY and SVGAGI (reference sequence). CDR3 size: 12 residues.

The genes are TRBV7-2 and TRBJ2-1, with D uncertain. Germline-derived CDR1 and CDR2 are SGHTA and FQGNSA. The CDR3 loop spans 13 amino acids. The germline V and J ends were trimmed by 0 bases and 10 bases, with 10 bases remaining between them. The CDR3 bases are TGTGCCAGCAGCTTAGCGCTGCTACCGGAGCAGTTCTTC. This codes for CASSLALLPEQFF.

The chain recombines TRBV7-8 with TRBJ1-5; D might be TRBD1 (5 bases). Trimming took off 5 bases at V and 0 bases at J, with 14 bases between the two ends. CDR3 length equals 16 residues. Per germline, CDR1 SGHVS and CDR2 FQNEAQ. In DNA form, the CDR3 reads TGTGCCAGCAGCGTATCAGGGAAACTTAGCAATCAGCCCCAGCATTTT. Its protein is CASSVSGKLSNQPQHF.

V is TRBV5-1 and J is TRBJ1-2, with no clear D. CDR1 and CDR2 from the germline V gene are SGHRS and YFSETQ. Trimming shortened V by 5 bases and J by 3 bases, and 8 bases separated the two germline ends. The CDR3 consists of 12 residues. DNA for the CDR3: TGCGCCAGCAGTATGGGAGACTATGGCTACACCTTC. Its translation: CASSMGDYGYTF.

This chain connects TRBV7-9 to TRBJ1-3, with unresolved D. Germline CDR1 and CDR2: SEHNR and FQNEAQ (reference sequence). V lost 5 bases to trimming and J lost 5 bases, with 16 bases between them. This CDR3 comprises 15 residues. The CDR3 loop is CASSPGPRLRNTIYF. CDR3 coding DNA: TGTGCCAGCAGCCCCGGGCCACGATTACGAAACACCATATATTTT.

This clone was seen many times. The rearrangement joins TRBV29-1 to TRBJ2-3; the D is unclear. This CDR3 comprises 15 residues. Germline loops: CDR1 SQVTM, CDR2 ANQGSEA. V lost 8 bases to trimming and J lost 4 bases, with 22 bases between them. The CDR3 nucleotides read TGCAGCACGTCAGAGGCGGTGACGATGGCAGATACGCAGTATTTT. Translating gives CSTSEAVTMADTQYF.

The chain is built from TRBV28 and TRBJ2-7, with TRBD1 identical over 7 bases. The ends lost 9 bases at V and 4 bases at J; junction bases unmatched: 6. Germline CDR1 MDHEN, CDR2 SYDVKM. There are 12 residues in the CDR3. DNA of the CDR3: TGTGCCAGTCGCTCGACAGGGTACGAGCAGTACTTC. The encoded protein is CASRSTGYEQYF.

The CDR3 DNA reads TGTGCCAGCAGCGCTCAAGACTACGAGCAGTACTTC. Amino acids: CASSAQDYEQYF. This sequence joins TRBV2 and TRBJ2-7; D gene ambiguous. V shed 6 bases and J shed 3 bases, with 9 bases lying between them. Germline lookup yields CDR1 SNHLY and CDR2 FYNNEI. The CDR3 runs to 12 residues.

Remarks on this clone: This sample includes further DNA sequences coding for the same CDR3. The chain carries TRBV7-2 and TRBJ2-7; D not certain. CDR1 and CDR2 from the germline V gene are SGHTA and FQGNSA. V was trimmed by 5 bases and J by 3 bases, leaving 5 bases between them. The CDR3 has 11 residues. CDR3 DNA sequence: TGTGCCAGCAGCGATCTCTACGAGCAGTACTTC. Translation gives CASSDLYEQYF. Complete variable domain (other parts from reference TRBV7-2 and TRBJ2-7): GAGVSQSPSNKVTEKGKDVELRCDPISGHTALYWYRQSLGQGLEFLIYFQGNSAPDKSGLPSDRFSAERTGGSVSTLTIQRTQQEDSAVYLCASSDLYEQYFGPGTRLTVT.

The chain combines TRBV7-6 with TRBJ2-7; TRBD2 matches 8 bases. CDR1 and CDR2 (germline): SGHVS, FNYEAQ. The V and J ends lost 4 bases and 4 bases, in that order; junction bases with no gene match: 9. The CDR3 contains 15 residues. CDR3 amino acids: CASSSSGGAWYEQYF. The CDR3, as DNA: TGTGCCAGCAGCTCATCGGGGGGGGCTTGGTACGAGCAGTACTTC.

V and J are TRBV7-2 and TRBJ1-2, with D unresolved. This CDR3 is built from 15 residues. V was pared by 4 bases and J by 6 bases, with 18 bases between. Germline assignment: CDR1 SGHTA and CDR2 FQGNSA. The CDR3 coding sequence is TGTGCCAGCAGCTCAGAGTCTGGGCAGCCGAATGGCTACACCTTC. Translation: CASSSESGQPNGYTF.

The chain carries TRBV28 and TRBJ2-6, with D hard to call. The V end lost 6 bases, the J end lost 1 base, and 7 bases lay between the germline ends. Germline V CDR1 and CDR2: MDHEN, SYDVKM. CDR3 length equals 14 residues. The CDR3 DNA follows: TGTGCCAGCAGCTCATATTCTGGGGCCAACGTCCTGACTTTC. This translates into CASSSYSGANVLTF.

The J gene is TRBJ2-1, the V gene TRBV7-3; no clear D gene. The CDR3 totals 11 residues. Germline V gene data show CDR1 as SGHTA and CDR2 as FQGTGA. Trimming removed 4 bases from V and 9 bases from J, with 7 bases in between. The CDR3 loop reads CASSSGGEQFF. Here the CDR3 DNA reads TGTGCCAGCAGCTCCGGCGGTGAGCAGTTCTTC.

The CDR3 region is CASSGTGGWYEQYF. In DNA form, the CDR3 reads TGTGCCAGCAGCGGGACAGGGGGCTGGTACGAGCAGTACTTC. This sequence joins TRBV28 and TRBJ2-7, with 12 nucleotides matching TRBD1. Per the germline V gene, CDR1 is MDHEN and CDR2 is SYDVKM. The CDR3 has 14 residues. Trimming took 6 bases from V and 4 from J; bases not matched to a gene: 4. Supplemented by reference TRBV28 and TRBJ2-7, the full variable domain reads DVKVTQSSRYLVKRTGEKVFLECVQDMDHENMFWYRQDPGLGLRLIYFSYDVKMKEKGDIPEGYSVSREKKERFSLILESASTNQTSMYLCASSGTGGWYEQYFGPGTRLTVT.

Worth noting for this clone: The sample carries other DNA sequences with the same CDR3. The chain recombines TRBV28 with TRBJ1-5, with no clear D. Trimming pared 8 bases from V and 2 bases from J, leaving 16 bases between. In germline, CDR1 is MDHEN, CDR2 SYDVKM. The CDR3 extends over 15 amino acids. DNA for the CDR3: TGTGCCAGCGCTTCCGCGGAGGAGGGCAATCAGCCCCAGCATTTT. Protein: CASASAEEGNQPQHF.

Concerning this clone: Other nucleotide sequences from this sample produce the same CDR3. DNA for the CDR3: TGTGCCAGCAGTACGTACGAGCAGTACTTC. Its protein product is CASSTYEQYF. The chain joins TRBV28 to TRBJ2-7; unclear D gene. There are 10 residues in the CDR3. The germline V gene encodes CDR1 MDHEN and CDR2 SYDVKM. Trimming left V 5 bases short and J 4 bases short, with 3 bases between.

The chain couples TRBV5-4 to TRBJ2-1; D call uncertain. V was cut by 1 base and J by 9 bases, with 11 bases left in between. Germline-derived CDR1 and CDR2 are SGHNT and YYREEE (reference sequence). This CDR3 has 13 amino acids. CDR3 loop: CASSLFSLGEQFF. The CDR3 region has the DNA TGTGCCAGCAGCTTGTTTAGCCTGGGTGAGCAGTTCTTC.

For the CDR3, the DNA is TGTGCCAGTAGTTCACCCCCCGGGACGGGGAACACTGAAGCTTTCTTT. Translating it yields CASSSPPGTGNTEAFF. The V call is TRBV19, the J call TRBJ1-1, with D possibly matching TRBD1 (5 bases). This CDR3 comprises 16 residues. The ends were cut back, 5 bases at V and 1 base at J, with 17 bases in the middle. Germline assignment: CDR1 LNHDA and CDR2 SQIVND (reference sequence).

The V gene is TRBV2, the J gene TRBJ1-3; possible D gene TRBD1, 6 bases. Trimming took off 6 bases at V and 0 bases at J, with 12 bases between the two ends. The CDR3 runs to 15 residues. Germline CDR1 SNHLY, CDR2 FYNNEI. The CDR3 nucleotides are TGTGCCAGCAGGGCCGGGACAACCTCTGGAAACACCATATATTTT. Translation gives CASRAGTTSGNTIYF.

V is TRBV2 and J is TRBJ1-2; 8 nucleotides align to TRBD1. The CDR3 is made up of 13 amino acids. The trim removed 6 bases at V and 7 bases at J, leaving 7 bases unmatched. The germline gives CDR1 SNHLY, CDR2 FYNNEI. CDR3: CASSPQGAGGYTF. CDR3 sequence (DNA): TGTGCCAGCAGCCCGCAGGGGGCGGGTGGCTACACCTTC.

The chain joins TRBV5-4 to TRBJ2-7; TRBD2 aligns across 7 bases. V gave up 0 bases and J gave up 5 bases; unmatched junction bases: 2. The germline V gene has CDR1 SGHNT and CDR2 YYREEE (reference sequence). This CDR3 spans 13 amino acids. The CDR3 coding sequence is TGTGCCAGCAGCTTGGCCGGGACTAACGAGCAGTACTTC. Protein: CASSLAGTNEQYF. Supplemented by reference TRBV5-4 and TRBJ2-7, the full variable domain reads ETGVTQSPTHLIKTRGQQVTLRCSSQSGHNTVSWYQQALGQGPQFIFQYYREEENGRGNFPPRFSGLQFPNYSSELNVNALELDDSALYLCASSLAGTNEQYFGPGTRLTVT.